These 11 T cell receptor beta chains share one sample of origin, sequenced in a study of cytomegalovirus exposure and HLA in healthy donors. PCR was performed using 60 Vbeta and 13 Jbeta primers. Sequencing was performed with immunoSEQ multiplex PCR; in TCRdb, only in-frame clones are kept and a portion is missing. The sample shows approximately 150,000 clones, 75% of them seen only once. The sequenced sample consisted of PBMCs. These receptors all come from a male donor in good health and CMV-seronegative.

This clone was picked up a small number of times. The V gene is TRBV9, the J gene TRBJ2-1; TRBD2 aligns across 12 bases. The germline V gene has CDR1 SGDLS and CDR2 YYNGEE. The CDR3 sequence is 15 residues long. The trim removed 4 bases at V and 6 bases at J, leaving 5 bases unmatched. CDR3 nucleotide sequence: TGTGCCAGCAGCACCCAACTAGCGGGAGGCAATGAGCAGTTCTTC. Its translation is CASSTQLAGGNEQFF.

The V call is TRBV2, the J call TRBJ2-5, with 8 bases lining up with TRBD2. Germline CDR1 and CDR2: SNHLY and FYNNEI. V lost 8 bases to trimming and J lost 4 bases; unmatched junction nucleotides: 12. The CDR3 extends over 15 amino acids. In nucleotides, the CDR3 is TGTGCCAGCCGGGGGGGGACTCAAGACAGAGAGACCCAGTACTTC. It encodes CASRGGTQDRETQYF.

This clone has just one count. The chain has TRBV6-1 and TRBJ1-2; perhaps TRBD1 as D (5 bases). CDR1 is MNHNS and CDR2 is SASEGT in the germline V gene. This CDR3 contains 13 residues. V gave up 7 bases and J gave up 1 base, with 10 bases separating them. This chain's CDR3 is CASKRGVNYGYTF. The CDR3 region has the DNA TGTGCCAGCAAGCGGGGGGTTAACTATGGCTACACCTTC.

The chain uses TRBV5-5 and TRBJ2-7; 8 nucleotides line up with TRBD2. V shed 0 bases and J 4 bases; nucleotides not matched to a gene: 3. This CDR3 has 14 residues. CDR1 is SGHKS and CDR2 is YYEKEE in the germline V gene (reference sequence). The CDR3 DNA is TGTGCCAGCAGCTTGGGGAGCGGGGGTTACGAGCAGTACTTC. Translated, it gives CASSLGSGGYEQYF.

The chain joins TRBV7-9 to TRBJ1-4; 7 bases are a match to TRBD1. J was trimmed by 8 bases and V by 5 bases; bases with no gene match: 8. The CDR3 is made up of 14 amino acids. Per germline, CDR1 SEHNR and CDR2 FQNEAQ (reference sequence). As DNA, the CDR3 is TGTGCCAGCAGCGGTGGACAGGACGTGGAAAAACTGTTTTTT. Protein: CASSGGQDVEKLFF.

This rearrangement joins TRBV7-2 to TRBJ2-7, with TRBD1 matching 7 bases. V gave up 5 bases and J gave up 2 bases; unmatched junction bases: 6. The germline V gene encodes CDR1 SGHTA and CDR2 FQGNSA. The CDR3 spans 14 residues. CDR3 coding DNA: TGTGCCAGCAGCCGTGACAGGGCCACCTACGAGCAGTACTTC. As protein: CASSRDRATYEQYF.

The J gene is TRBJ2-7, the V gene TRBV5-1; 7 bases match TRBD1. Germline CDR1 is SGHRS and CDR2 is YFSETQ. This CDR3 has 14 residues. The J segment lost 2 bases and the V segment lost 2 bases, leaving 4 bases of the junction unmatched. CDR3 in DNA: TGCGCCAGCAGCTTACAGGGGTCTACCTACGAGCAGTACTTC. This sequence encodes CASSLQGSTYEQYF.

This clone was seen a handful of times. The chain links TRBV5-1 to TRBJ2-7; D uncertain. Trimming took 4 bases from V and 4 from J, leaving 9 bases between them. Per the germline V gene, CDR1 is SGHRS and CDR2 is YFSETQ. The CDR3 sequence is 12 residues long. CDR3 amino acids: CASSGPSYEQYF. CDR3 coding DNA: TGCGCCAGCAGCGGCCCCTCTTACGAGCAGTACTTC.

The V call is TRBV4-1, the J call TRBJ1-5; no clear D. Germline CDR1 reads MGHRA; CDR2 reads YSYEKL. There are 15 residues in the CDR3. Deletions cut 0 bases from V and 7 bases from J, with 13 bases between. The CDR3 bases are TGCGCCAGCAGCCAAGAACCAGTGACAATCCAGCCCCAGCATTTT. It yields the protein CASSQEPVTIQPQHF.

This rearrangement joins TRBV11-2 to TRBJ1-1, with 9 bases fitting TRBD1. J was trimmed by 6 bases and V by 5 bases; bases with no gene match: 10. The germline gives CDR1 SGHAT, CDR2 FQNNGV. CDR3 length equals 15 residues. The CDR3 DNA follows: TGTGCCAGCAGCGTATATGGGACAGGGAGTCCTGAAGCTTTCTTT. This sequence encodes CASSVYGTGSPEAFF. The entire variable domain, with the rest obtained from reference TRBV11-2 and TRBJ1-1, is as follows: EAGVAQSPRYKIIEKRQSVAFWCNPISGHATLYWYQQILGQGPKLLIQFQNNGVVDDSQLPKDRFSAERLKGVDSTLKIQPAKLEDSAVYLCASSVYGTGSPEAFFGQGTRLTVV.

A note on this clone: This CDR3 fails to terminate in the conserved phenylalanine or tryptophan, so it likely reflects a read error. Because the CDR3's place on the DNA is in doubt, the DNA is left out and the CDR3 is given as listed by TCRdb. J is TRBJ1-2 and V is TRBV20-1; the D call of TRBD1 is as the table states it, not checked on the DNA. The CDR3 has 10 residues if both end residues are counted. Germline lookup yields CDR1 DFQATT and CDR2 SNEGSKA (reference sequence). The chain's CDR3 is CSARGTGALL.